Given below is one T cell receptor (beta chain) in context. These data are taken from a study of blood T cell repertoires in COVID-19. The assay was immunoSEQ multiplex PCR, and TCRdb's table has in-frame clones only and misses some. The table has hundreds of thousands of clones, 81% seen once. Germline V gives CDR1 SGHTA, CDR2 FQGNSA. The J segment lost 4 bases and the V segment lost 5 bases, leaving 5 bases of the junction unmatched. The CDR3 sequence is 15 residues long. The V call is TRBV7-2, the J call TRBJ1-2; 12 positions agree with TRBD1. The sample taken for sequencing was peripheral blood. The receptor was isolated from an elderly woman with COVID-19, enrolled during active disease. The CDR3 DNA is TGTGCCAGCAGCCCCCGGGACAGGGGGCCCTATGGCTACACCTTC. As protein: CASSPRDRGPYGYTF.